Presented here are 9 T cell receptor beta chains from one specimen sequenced in a study of beta chain features in type 1 diabetes. Study conclusions and caveats: TCRB CDR3s were moderately but significantly shorter in Type 1 diabetes patients in all four CD4+ subsets.

Every bit of the isolated RNA underwent reverse transcription, so sequencing read expressed TCRB transcripts. The data were produced by immunoSEQ multiplex PCR, yet TCRdb's version contains in-frame clones alone and is incomplete. The sample contains under 300,000 clones, roughly 22% of which appear only once. No antigen has been identified for these receptors. Sequenced material: naive CD4+ T cells from blood. The receptors were gathered from a woman aged 40 to 55 with type 1 diabetes.

This clone has just a few counts. The chain joins TRBV28 to TRBJ2-5; D is undetermined. V was clipped by 4 bases and J by 5 bases, with 8 bases between them. CDR1 and CDR2 (germline): MDHEN, SYDVKM. CDR3 length: 12 amino acids. The CDR3 DNA is TGTGCCAGCAGTTCCCAGTGGGAGACCCAGTACTTC. This sequence encodes CASSSQWETQYF.

The chain has TRBV30 and TRBJ2-2; tentatively, D is TRBD2 (5 bases). The ends were cut back, 1 base at V and 5 bases at J, with 11 bases in the middle. Germline loops: CDR1 GTSNPN, CDR2 SVGIG (reference sequence). CDR3 length equals 14 residues. The CDR3 nucleotides read TGTGCCTGGAGTGGGGAAAAGCGGACCGGGGAGCTGTTTTTT. It yields the protein CAWSGEKRTGELFF.

The chain joins TRBV18 to TRBJ1-6; D not certain. The germline V gene encodes CDR1 KGHSH and CDR2 LQKENI. The CDR3 has 14 residues. Trimming left V 2 bases short and J 7 bases short, with 9 bases between. The CDR3 sequence is CASSPTGNNSPLHF. The CDR3 region has the DNA TGTGCCAGCTCACCAACGGGGAACAATTCACCCCTCCACTTT.

The gene calls are TRBV7-2 and TRBJ1-6; the match to TRBD1 covers 7 bases. Trimming at V came to 4 bases and at J to 8 bases, leaving 5 bases not matched to a gene. CDR1 is SGHTA, CDR2 FQGNSA, per germline. The CDR3 consists of 14 residues. CDR3 residues: CASSSQGLYSPLHF. In nucleotides, the CDR3 is TGTGCCAGCAGCTCACAGGGGTTGTATTCACCCCTCCACTTT.

This clone was counted only a few times. The chain is built from TRBV18 and TRBJ2-7; D is unresolved. CDR3 length equals 15 residues. V gave up 0 bases and J gave up 5 bases, with 14 bases separating them. From germline, CDR1 is KGHSH and CDR2 LQKENI. This CDR3 is CASSPPNGGWNEQYF. The CDR3 DNA reads as TGTGCCAGCTCACCACCGAACGGCGGCTGGAACGAGCAGTACTTC.

This clone was counted between two and nine times. This chain connects TRBV7-2 to TRBJ1-2, with D hard to call. V was pared by 5 bases and J by 0 bases, with 13 bases between. Germline-derived CDR1 and CDR2 are SGHTA and FQGNSA. This CDR3 is built from 15 residues. In DNA, the CDR3 is TGTGCCAGCAGCCACCGGGAACGAACTAACTATGGCTACACCTTC. This translates into CASSHRERTNYGYTF.

This clone has just a few counts. V and J are TRBV7-2 and TRBJ2-1; D gene ambiguous. Germline CDR1 is SGHTA and CDR2 is FQGNSA. The CDR3 is 13 residues long. Trimming removed 5 bases from V and 4 bases from J, with 9 bases in between. CDR3 sequence reads: CASSRATYNEQFF. For the CDR3, the DNA is TGTGCCAGCAGCCGAGCGACGTACAATGAGCAGTTCTTC.

The chain recombines TRBV10-3 with TRBJ1-5, with TRBD1 matching over 8 bases. Per germline, CDR1 ENHRY and CDR2 SYGVKD. The V and J ends lost 0 bases and 10 bases, in that order; junction bases with no gene match: 8. The CDR3 contains 15 residues. The CDR3 loop is CAISESGTGGEPQHF. CDR3 DNA sequence: TGTGCCATCAGTGAGTCAGGGACAGGAGGGGAACCCCAGCATTTT.

This chain's CDR3 is CASSPGGFYNEQFF. The CDR3 DNA is TGTGCCAGCTCACCGGGAGGGTTCTACAATGAGCAGTTCTTC. The V gene is TRBV18, the J gene TRBJ2-1; TRBD2 agrees at 7 bases. Germline CDR1 is KGHSH and CDR2 is LQKENI. The CDR3 is 14 amino acids. The ends lost 3 bases at V and 3 bases at J; junction bases unmatched: 2.